The 2 T cell receptor beta chains listed next were all sequenced from one sample in a study of cytomegalovirus exposure and HLA in healthy donors. PCR employed 60 Vbeta and 13 Jbeta primers. Method: immunoSEQ multiplex PCR; TCRdb's copy keeps in-frame clones and lacks some. The sample has 120,000 to 150,000 clones, roughly 80% seen once; the top ten hold 10% to 15%. Input material: PBMCs. The source is a man aged 40-49 years in good health and CMV-seropositive.

CDR3 in amino acids: CASSSSGTGDEKLFF. In DNA, the CDR3 is TGTGCCAGCAGTTCCTCCGGGACAGGAGATGAAAAACTGTTTTTT. V and J are TRBV6-5 and TRBJ1-4; 8 bases agree with TRBD1. The ends lost 4 bases at V and 6 bases at J; junction bases unmatched: 7. In germline, CDR1 is MNHEY, CDR2 SVGAGI. The CDR3 runs 15 residues.

The chain is built from TRBV29-1 and TRBJ1-5; 10 bases agree with TRBD1. CDR3 length: 14 amino acids. V gave up 5 bases and J gave up 5 bases; unmatched junction bases: 6. The germline V gene has CDR1 SQVTM and CDR2 ANQGSEA. The CDR3 sequence is CSVSPGTGDQPQHF. Here the CDR3 DNA reads TGCAGCGTTAGTCCGGGGACAGGGGATCAGCCCCAGCATTTT.